The 28 T cell receptor beta chains presented below share a single source sample, sequenced in a study of blood T cell repertoires in COVID-19 (dated by TCRdb to 2018 to 2021). Library construction relied on the immunoSEQ multiplex PCR assay. The clones in this table, taken by TCRdb from immuneACCESS, are in-frame only. Not every clone is retained; where verified, under half of the shortfall comes from an unresolved V gene, and the cause of the rest is unknown. The sample data list approximately 110,000 clones, and about 75% of these were observed just once. In total, the top ten clones hold roughly 21% of the sample. Specimen: peripheral blood. Receptors were obtained from a woman in her seventies with acute or convalescent COVID-19.

The J gene is TRBJ1-1, the V gene TRBV7-9; D uncertain. The CDR3 sequence is 17 residues long. Germline V gene sequence: CDR1 SEHNR, CDR2 FQNEAQ (reference sequence). Trimming stripped 5 bases from V and 3 bases from J, with 22 bases between. The CDR3 DNA reads as TGTGCCAGCAGCAATATCACCCCTTTTTGGGGAGACACTGAAGCTTTCTTT. Protein: CASSNITPFWGDTEAFF.

This clone was seen only a few times. This chain's CDR3 is CASRRQGFQETQYF. CDR3 coding DNA: TGTGCCAGCAGACGACAGGGGTTCCAAGAGACCCAGTACTTC. The chain links TRBV3-1 (or the pseudogene TRBV3-2) to TRBJ2-5, with TRBD1 matching 8 bases. This CDR3 is built from 14 residues. V shed 6 bases, J shed 1 base, and the junction held 4 bases outside the gene matches. The germline CDR1 and CDR2 sequences are LGHDT and YNNKEL (reference sequence).

This chain connects TRBV4-3 to TRBJ1-5; no firm D call. With 1 base removed from V and 0 bases from J, the gap between germline ends came to 10 bases. The CDR3 has 16 amino acids. CDR1 is LGHNA and CDR2 is YSLEER in the germline V gene. CDR3 in DNA: TGCGCCAGCAGCCAAGGGAGGCTTAGTAGCAATCAGCCCCAGCATTTT. Its translation is CASSQGRLSSNQPQHF.

This clone was seen a single time. CDR3 sequence: CASSVPGDEQYF. The CDR3 DNA is TGTGCCAGTAGTGTCCCGGGGGACGAGCAGTACTTC. This chain uses TRBV19 with TRBJ2-7; possible D gene TRBD2, 6 bases. CDR3 length: 12 amino acids. The V end was cut by 5 bases, the J end by 5 bases, with 10 bases between. Germline V lookup: CDR1 LNHDA, CDR2 SQIVND (reference sequence).

This clone was observed a handful of times. This sequence joins TRBV5-6 and TRBJ1-1; 7 bases are shared with TRBD1. The CDR3 is 14 amino acids. V lost 6 bases and J lost 1; bases outside the gene matches: 6. Germline V gives CDR1 SGHDT, CDR2 YYEEEE. This chain's CDR3 is CASTDNRGNTEAFF. The CDR3, as DNA: TGTGCCAGCACCGACAACAGGGGGAACACTGAAGCTTTCTTT.

This chain links TRBV5-1 with TRBJ1-1; 8 nucleotides line up with TRBD1. CDR3 size: 14 residues. With 4 bases clipped from V and 6 bases from J, the junction kept 8 bases outside the gene matches. The germline V gene has CDR1 SGHRS and CDR2 YFSETQ. CDR3 residues: CASSQTGGIAEAFF. As DNA, the CDR3 is TGCGCCAGCAGCCAAACAGGGGGAATCGCTGAAGCTTTCTTT. The variable domain in full, with the rest retrieved from reference TRBV5-1 and TRBJ1-1, is KAGVTQTPRYLIKTRGQQVTLSCSPISGHRSVSWYQQTPGQGLQFLFEYFSETQRNKGNFPGRFSGRQFSNSRSEMNVSTLELGDSALYLCASSQTGGIAEAFFGQGTRLTVV.

The chain recombines TRBV5-4 with TRBJ2-1; 15 bases align to TRBD2. Germline lookup yields CDR1 SGHNT and CDR2 YYREEE (reference sequence). The CDR3 spans 18 residues. J lost 4 bases, V lost 2 bases, and 7 bases had no gene match. The CDR3 sequence: CASSFPGLAGGLYNEQFF. The DNA for the CDR3 is TGTGCCAGCAGCTTCCCGGGACTAGCGGGGGGATTATACAATGAGCAGTTCTTC.

This rearrangement joins TRBV19 to TRBJ1-5; TRBD1 is a possible D gene (5 bases). The CDR3 totals 12 residues. Germline values: CDR1 LNHDA, CDR2 SQIVND (reference sequence). V was cut by 3 bases and J by 11 bases, with 11 bases left in between. The CDR3 DNA is TGTGCCAGTAGTATCCTAGGGGAGGCCCAGCATTTT. It encodes CASSILGEAQHF.

The V gene is TRBV20-1, the J gene TRBJ1-1; perhaps TRBD1 as D (5 bases). Trimming removed 3 bases at V and 6 bases at J, with 8 bases between. This CDR3 has 11 residues. Germline V gene data show CDR1 as DFQATT and CDR2 as SNEGSKA (reference sequence). The DNA of the CDR3 is TGCAGTGCTAGGGGGGGGGCTGAAGCTTTCTTT. Protein product: CSARGGAEAFF.

This clone has only one observation. The DNA of the CDR3 is TGCGCCAGCAGCCGGGACAGGGCCGATGAAAAACTGTTTTTT. Translation: CASSRDRADEKLFF. This rearrangement joins TRBV5-1 to TRBJ1-4; TRBD1 matches at 9 bases. V lost 4 bases and J lost 6; bases outside the gene matches: 4. Per germline, CDR1 SGHRS and CDR2 YFSETQ. The CDR3 length is 14 residues.

The J gene is TRBJ2-1, the V gene TRBV6-1; no definite D call. CDR1 is MNHNS, CDR2 SASEGT, per germline. CDR3 length: 11 residues. Trimming pared 2 bases from V and 15 bases from J, leaving 11 bases between. The CDR3 here is CASSEREVGFF. The CDR3 bases are TGTGCCAGCAGTGAAAGAGAGGTAGGGTTCTTC.

The CDR3 loop is CASSRVPGAFF. In DNA, the CDR3 is TGTGCCAGCAGTCGGGTTCCCGGGGCTTTCTTT. The V gene is TRBV6-5, the J gene TRBJ1-1; D is unclear. The germline V gene has CDR1 MNHEY and CDR2 SVGAGI. CDR3 size: 11 residues. The ends were cut back, 5 bases at V and 11 bases at J, with 12 bases in the middle.

This chain uses TRBV27 with TRBJ1-6, with D possibly TRBD1 on 6 matching bases. With 0 bases removed from V and 13 bases from J, the gap between germline ends came to 10 bases. The length of the CDR3 is 13 residues. The germline CDR1 and CDR2 sequences are MNHEY and SMNVEV (reference sequence). CDR3 region: CASSLSRGLPLHF. The CDR3 nucleotides are TGTGCCAGCAGTTTATCGAGGGGGTTGCCCCTCCACTTT.

The rearrangement joins TRBV19 to TRBJ1-2; TRBD1 is a possible D gene (5 bases). Between the trimmed V and J ends, which lost 1 base and 7 bases, there was a span of 13 bases. The germline V gene has CDR1 LNHDA and CDR2 SQIVND (reference sequence). The CDR3 consists of 14 residues. In DNA, the CDR3 is TGTGCCAGTAGTATAGGTGGCAGGGCATCTGGCTACACCTTC. Amino acids: CASSIGGRASGYTF.

V usage is TRBV18 and J usage is TRBJ1-1; D possibly corresponds to TRBD1 (6 bases). V dropped 3 bases and J dropped 1 base, with 15 bases sitting between them. The CDR3 contains 16 residues. Germline lookup yields CDR1 KGHSH and CDR2 LQKENI. The CDR3 protein is CASSPTSGGSNTEAFF. CDR3 nucleotide sequence: TGTGCCAGCTCACCTACTTCTGGGGGCTCGAACACTGAAGCTTTCTTT.

The CDR3 DNA reads as TGTGCCAGCAGTCCATCTGGGGACACGTATGGCTACACCTTC. Its protein is CASSPSGDTYGYTF. This rearrangement joins TRBV6-5 to TRBJ1-2, with D perhaps TRBD1 (6 bases). Germline loops: CDR1 MNHEY, CDR2 SVGAGI. The CDR3 has 14 amino acids. V lost 5 bases, J lost 5 bases, and 15 bases lay in between.

The rearrangement uses TRBV19 and TRBJ2-3, with 12 bases fitting TRBD1. This CDR3 contains 16 residues. In germline, CDR1 is LNHDA, CDR2 SQIVND (reference sequence). V trimming: 1 base; J trimming: 4 bases; junction bases outside the gene matches: 3. CDR3 in DNA: TGTGCCAGTAGTATAGCGGGACAGGGGGCTTCAGATACGCAGTATTTT. This translates into CASSIAGQGASDTQYF.

A few counts support this clone. V and J are TRBV3-1 (or the pseudogene TRBV3-2) and TRBJ1-2, with D possibly being TRBD1 (6 bases). The CDR3 consists of 13 residues. Trimming removed 6 bases at V and 4 bases at J, with 12 bases between. The germline V gene encodes CDR1 LGHDT and CDR2 YNNKEL (reference sequence). For the CDR3, the DNA is TGTGCCAGCAGGAAGGGGGGGACCTATGGCTACACCTTC. It encodes CASRKGGTYGYTF.

The V and J genes are TRBV5-1 and TRBJ1-2; 7 bases fit TRBD1. The CDR3 has 13 amino acids. Germline values: CDR1 SGHRS, CDR2 YFSETQ. The V segment lost 4 bases and the J segment 5 bases; nucleotides outside the gene matches: 5. Here the CDR3 DNA reads TGCGCCAGCAGCCCCGGACAGGAGTATGGCTACACCTTC. As protein: CASSPGQEYGYTF.

Written as DNA, the CDR3 is TGCGCCAGCAGCTTGGAAGGGGGCGGCCAGTACTTC. Residues: CASSLEGGGQYF. V gene TRBV5-1 combines with J gene TRBJ2-5; 7 nucleotides match TRBD1. J lost 10 bases, V lost 0 bases, and 3 bases had no gene match. Germline V CDR1 and CDR2: SGHRS, YFSETQ. The CDR3 sequence is 12 residues long. The full variable domain, rest sourced from reference TRBV5-1 and TRBJ2-5, is KAGVTQTPRYLIKTRGQQVTLSCSPISGHRSVSWYQQTPGQGLQFLFEYFSETQRNKGNFPGRFSGRQFSNSRSEMNVSTLELGDSALYLCASSLEGGGQYFGPGTRLLVL.

The chain couples TRBV30 to TRBJ1-1; D ambiguous. The CDR3 extends over 13 amino acids. Trimming took off 4 bases at V and 2 bases at J, with 11 bases between the two ends. The germline V gene has CDR1 GTSNPN and CDR2 SVGIG (reference sequence). The CDR3 sequence is CAWMRSRNTEAFF. In DNA form, the CDR3 reads TGTGCCTGGATGCGGTCCCGAAACACTGAAGCTTTCTTT.

The rearrangement links TRBV6-5 to TRBJ2-7; 7 nucleotides agree with TRBD2. This CDR3 region has 16 residues. Germline trimming cut 4 bases from V and 2 bases from J; bases unmatched to any gene: 11. The germline CDR1 and CDR2 sequences are MNHEY and SVGAGI. The CDR3 bases are TGTGCCAGCAGTTGGGCCGGGGGGAGCAACCCCTACGAGCAGTACTTC. It codes for CASSWAGGSNPYEQYF.

The chain is built from TRBV12-5 and TRBJ2-5, with 9 nucleotides matching TRBD2. The CDR3 length is 15 residues. V lost 1 base to trimming and J lost 5 bases; unmatched junction nucleotides: 5. Looked up from germline, CDR1 is LGHNT and CDR2 is FRNRAP. The CDR3 DNA reads TGTGCTAGTGGTTTGGATAGCGGGGGTGGGGAGACCCAGTACTTC. Protein sequence: CASGLDSGGGETQYF. The whole variable domain, remainder taken from reference TRBV12-5 and TRBJ2-5, is DARVTQTPRHKVTEMGQEVTMRCQPILGHNTVFWYRQTMMQGLELLAYFRNRAPLDDSGMPKDRFSAEMPDATLATLKIQPSEPRDSAVYFCASGLDSGGGETQYFGPGTRLLVL.

The J gene is TRBJ2-7, the V gene TRBV10-1; TRBD1 matches at 8 bases. V dropped 4 bases and J dropped 4; count of bases not matched to a gene: 3. Germline CDR1 WNHNN, CDR2 SYGVQD (reference sequence). The length of the CDR3 is 13 residues. The CDR3 DNA sequence: TGCGCCAGCAGTGGCAGACAGGGGTACGAGCAGTACTTC. Translating it yields CASSGRQGYEQYF.

The chain carries TRBV15 and TRBJ2-3; TRBD2 aligns across 10 bases. Trimming took 5 bases from V and 1 from J; bases not matched to a gene: 6. The CDR3 covers 16 residues. Germline V lookup: CDR1 LNHNV, CDR2 YYDKDF (reference sequence). In nucleotides, the CDR3 is TGTGCCACCAGCGGAATGACTAGCGGGCGCACAGATACGCAGTATTTT. It codes for CATSGMTSGRTDTQYF.

The CDR3 here is CASSPGQRNNSPLHF. The CDR3 DNA reads as TGTGCCAGCAGCCCGGGACAGAGAAATAATTCACCCCTCCACTTT. The V gene is TRBV11-1, the J gene TRBJ1-6; 7 nucleotides match TRBD1. V was clipped by 5 bases and J by 5 bases; unmatched bases: 6. There are 15 residues in the CDR3. Germline V gives CDR1 SGHAT, CDR2 FQDESV (reference sequence). The variable domain in full, with the rest retrieved from reference TRBV11-1 and TRBJ1-6, is EAEVAQSPRYKITEKSQAVAFWCDPISGHATLYWYRQILGQGPELLVQFQDESVVDDSQLPKDRFSAERLKGVDSTLKIQPAELGDSAMYLCASSPGQRNNSPLHFGNGTRLTVT.

This chain connects TRBV11-2 to TRBJ2-1; 9 nucleotides line up with TRBD2. The CDR3 runs 15 residues. Trimming took 5 bases from V and 7 from J; bases not matched to a gene: 9. Germline V gene data show CDR1 as SGHAT and CDR2 as FQNNGV. The CDR3 DNA sequence: TGTGCCAGCAGCCCAGGACTAGCGCCGGGGAATGAGCAGTTCTTC. This sequence encodes CASSPGLAPGNEQFF.

This chain connects TRBV19 to TRBJ2-1, with D possibly being TRBD2 (5 bases). V dropped 6 bases and J dropped 3 bases, with 21 bases sitting between them. The CDR3 spans 17 residues. Germline CDR1 LNHDA, CDR2 SQIVND (reference sequence). CDR3 in amino acids: CASSNITSPQLYNEQFF. The CDR3 DNA is TGTGCCAGTAGCAATATTACTAGTCCCCAACTCTACAATGAGCAGTTCTTC.